The 24 T cell receptor beta chains below come from one sample, sequenced in a study of blood T cells in healthy people across ages. Primed by a sample-barcoded 5' primer and a J-beta primer mix, a second PCR proceeded for roughly 6 to 12 cycles. TCRdb called the 5' RACE reads again in MiXCR, with one record for every CDR3 protein. The sample carries more than 900,000 distinct CDR3 sequences, under 30% recorded once. These sequences were also reported in another study, on T cells of mothers and their children.

Sequencing was done on a sample of blood. The origin of the receptors is a girl aged 2 to 9 in good health.

The chain has TRBV6-6 and TRBJ1-2; D uncertain. CDR3 size: 15 residues. Trimming cost V 6 bases and J 3 bases, with 17 bases left between them. Germline CDR1 is MNHNY and CDR2 is SVGAGI (reference sequence). This CDR3 reads CASSQTGRRDYGYTF. CDR3 DNA: TGTGCCAGCAGCCAGACGGGGAGGAGAGACTATGGCTACACCTTC.

This clonotype was counted between two and nine times. This chain uses TRBV28 with TRBJ2-3; D assignment may be TRBD1 or TRBD2 (6 bases each). CDR1 and CDR2 (germline): MDHEN, SYDVKM. The CDR3 has 16 amino acids. Between the trimmed V and J ends, which lost 5 bases and 2 bases, there was a span of 17 bases. Here the CDR3 DNA reads TGTGCCAGCAGTCTCGCAGTAGGGGGGACCACAGATACGCAGTATTTT. It specifies CASSLAVGGTTDTQYF.

This chain links TRBV5-1 with TRBJ1-6; D ambiguous. V shed 0 bases and J shed 9 bases, with 16 bases lying between them. The CDR3 length is 16 residues. Germline V gene data show CDR1 as SGHRS and CDR2 as YFSETQ. The CDR3 spells CASSLVLGPHISPLHF. Here the CDR3 DNA reads TGCGCCAGCAGCTTGGTTCTCGGGCCACATATTTCACCCCTCCACTTT.

This clonotype was recorded a few times. The chain links TRBV24-1 to TRBJ2-1, with a possible D match to TRBD1 (6 bases). V shed 6 bases and J shed 6 bases, with 17 bases lying between them. Germline CDR1 KGHDR, CDR2 SFDVKD. This CDR3 is built from 15 residues. CDR3 DNA sequence: TGTGCCACCAGTCCCCTAGAGGGGGACCTCAATGAGCAGTTCTTC. Amino acid sequence: CATSPLEGDLNEQFF.

The J gene is TRBJ1-4, the V gene TRBV19; no reliable D call. The CDR3 has 14 residues. V dropped 8 bases and J dropped 4 bases, with 14 bases sitting between them. The V gene's germline CDR1 is LNHDA and CDR2 SQIVND (reference sequence). CDR3 in DNA: TGTGCCAGTGGTGTCAGCACCCTTAATGAAAAACTGTTTTTT. It encodes CASGVSTLNEKLFF.

This clonotype turned up a few times. The chain couples TRBV21-1 to TRBJ2-7; the DNA was not used to check the table's D call, TRBD1. TRBV21-1 is a documented pseudogene. The length of the CDR3 is 14 residues. The CDR3 DNA follows: TGTGCCAGCAGCTCAAGGGGGCGCGTATGGGAGCAGTACTTC. This sequence encodes CASSSRGRVWEQYF.

The J gene is TRBJ1-1, the V gene TRBV7-8; weak D call: TRBD1 (6 bases). V was pared by 0 bases and J by 8 bases, with 10 bases between. Looked up from germline, CDR1 is SGHVS and CDR2 is FQNEAQ. This CDR3 is 13 amino acids long. CDR3 protein: CASSLAGAVEAFF. CDR3 DNA sequence: TGTGCCAGCAGCTTAGCGGGGGCGGTGGAAGCTTTCTTT.

This clonotype has just a few counts. This chain joins TRBV5-5 and TRBJ2-7, with a possible D match to TRBD2 (6 bases). Germline CDR1 reads SGHKS; CDR2 reads YYEKEE (reference sequence). V gave up 0 bases and J gave up 4 bases, with 14 bases separating them. The CDR3 is 15 residues long. This chain's CDR3 is CASSLGWDLSYEQYF. The CDR3 DNA reads as TGTGCCAGCAGCTTGGGGTGGGACTTATCTTACGAGCAGTACTTC.

The V and J genes are TRBV12-3 or TRBV12-4 and TRBJ2-7; perhaps TRBD2 as D (5 bases). V lost 1 base, J lost 5 bases, and 18 bases lay in between. This CDR3 has 16 amino acids. The CDR3 reads CASSLGPRGVGHEQYF. CDR3 DNA sequence: TGTGCCAGCAGTTTAGGTCCCCGGGGAGTTGGACACGAGCAGTACTTC.

This clonotype was observed a handful of times. The chain uses TRBV7-3 and TRBJ2-5; D may be TRBD2 (7 bases). TRBJ2-1 matches the DNA end more closely, so the J call is doubtful. The CDR3 contains 17 residues. Germline V gene data show CDR1 as SGHTA and CDR2 as FQGTGA. This chain's CDR3 is CASSLFGGGGLSNEQFF. The CDR3 DNA follows: TGTGCCAGCAGCTTATTTGGGGGAGGGGGACTATCGAATGAGCAGTTCTTC.

This chain links TRBV7-9 with TRBJ1-5; D ambiguous. CDR3 length equals 14 residues. Germline CDR1 is SEHNR and CDR2 is FQNEAQ (reference sequence). Trimming shortened V by 5 bases and J by 0 bases, and 8 bases separated the two germline ends. DNA for the CDR3: TGTGCCAGCAGCGCCGACCCTAGCAATCAGCCCCAGCATTTT. It codes for CASSADPSNQPQHF.

This clonotype was recorded only once. J is TRBJ1-6 and V is TRBV19; perhaps TRBD1 as D (5 bases). V was shortened by 7 bases and J by 4 bases, with 8 bases between the two germline ends. Per germline, CDR1 LNHDA and CDR2 SQIVND (reference sequence). The CDR3 spans 13 residues. The CDR3 loop is CASMRQYNSPLHF. Here the CDR3 DNA reads TGTGCCAGTATGAGACAGTATAATTCACCCCTCCACTTT.

This clonotype was observed a few times. The rearrangement joins TRBV7-2 to TRBJ2-1; D is ambiguous. CDR3 length: 14 amino acids. CDR1 and CDR2 (germline): SGHTA, FQGNSA. The V gene lost 1 base and the J gene lost 6 bases, with 10 bases spanning the gap. CDR3 sequence: CASSLEEWANEQFF. Written as DNA, the CDR3 is TGTGCCAGCAGCTTAGAAGAGTGGGCCAATGAGCAGTTCTTC.

Only a few counts were recorded for this clonotype. The CDR3 DNA follows: TGTGCCAGCAGTACCAGTTATGGGTCGGGCGATGAGCAGTTCTTC. Its translation: CASSTSYGSGDEQFF. The genes are TRBV2 and TRBJ2-1; D gene unclear. Germline loops: CDR1 SNHLY, CDR2 FYNNEI. The germline V and J ends were trimmed by 5 bases and 8 bases, with 19 bases remaining between them. CDR3 length equals 15 residues.

This clonotype has only a few counts. The chain carries TRBV4-3 and TRBJ1-2, with TRBD1 matching 7 bases. Trimming at V came to 3 bases and at J to 6 bases, leaving 10 bases not matched to a gene. The CDR3 extends over 15 amino acids. Germline CDR1 LGHNA, CDR2 YSLEER. The CDR3 sequence: CASSQGPTGVDGYTF. As DNA, the CDR3 is TGCGCCAGCAGCCAGGGGCCAACAGGGGTAGATGGCTACACCTTC.

This clonotype showed up many times. The rearrangement uses TRBV12-5 and TRBJ1-5; no definite D call. The CDR3 loop spans 11 amino acids. V was cut by 6 bases and J by 4 bases, with 4 bases left in between. Germline assignment: CDR1 LGHNT and CDR2 FRNRAP. The CDR3 DNA is TGTGCTAGTGGGCTAAATCAGCCCCAGCATTTT. Translated, it gives CASGLNQPQHF.

This clonotype turned up a few times. The chain joins TRBV25-1 to TRBJ2-5, with a tentative D call TRBD2 (5 bases). This CDR3 is built from 15 residues. V gave up 4 bases and J gave up 5 bases, with 17 bases separating them. Germline V lookup: CDR1 MGHDK, CDR2 SYGVNS. The CDR3 sequence: CASSVKVGVAETQYF. The CDR3 bases are TGTGCCAGCAGTGTAAAGGTGGGAGTTGCCGAGACCCAGTACTTC.

The genes are TRBV4-2 and TRBJ2-3, with D perhaps TRBD2 (6 bases). Germline assignment: CDR1 LGHNA and CDR2 YNFKEQ. This CDR3 is 19 amino acids long. Trimming left V 5 bases short and J 0 bases short, with 24 bases between. CDR3 sequence: CASSFGEGLAQSSTDTQYF. CDR3 in DNA: TGTGCCAGCAGCTTCGGAGAAGGGCTAGCGCAATCTAGCACAGATACGCAGTATTTT.

The gene calls are TRBV13 and TRBJ2-7; 8 nucleotides match TRBD2. The CDR3 is 15 amino acids. Germline trimming cut 3 bases from V and 2 bases from J; bases unmatched to any gene: 6. Per germline, CDR1 PRHDT and CDR2 FYEKMQ (reference sequence). The CDR3 DNA reads TGTGCCAGCAGCTTCCGACTAGCGCGTCCCTACGAGCAGTACTTC. It yields the protein CASSFRLARPYEQYF.

Comments on this clonotype: The CDR3 does not close with the conserved phenylalanine or tryptophan, likely indicating a read error. This sequence joins TRBV19 and TRBJ2-2, with no clear D. Deletions cut 1 base from V and 1 base from J, with 7 bases between. CDR3 length: 15 residues. CDR1 is LNHDA and CDR2 is SQIVND in the germline V gene (reference sequence). The CDR3 loop is CASSIVRGNTGELFS. CDR3 DNA: TGTGCCAGTAGTATAGTGAGAGGGAACACCGGGGAGCTGTTTTCT.

This chain links TRBV29-1 with TRBJ2-5; 9 nucleotides line up with TRBD1. Trimming took 5 bases from V and 13 from J; bases not matched to a gene: 14. Germline loops: CDR1 SQVTM, CDR2 ANQGSEA. CDR3 size: 13 residues. The CDR3 DNA reads as TGCAGCGTTTACCGGGACAGGGATGGTTTAGGGTACTTC. Protein product: CSVYRDRDGLGYF.

V is TRBV28 and J is TRBJ1-2, with TRBD1 as a possible D gene (6 bases). In germline, CDR1 is MDHEN, CDR2 SYDVKM. V lost 5 bases and J lost 4, with 14 bases in between. The CDR3 loop spans 14 amino acids. The DNA for the CDR3 is TGTGCCAGCAGTCCTACCGACAGGCCCTATGGCTACACCTTC. Encoded protein: CASSPTDRPYGYTF.

This clonotype was seen only a few times. This CDR3 is CASSYGGPEAFF. DNA of the CDR3: TGTGCCAGCAGTTACGGGGGGCCTGAAGCTTTCTTT. The rearrangement links TRBV6-5 to TRBJ1-1; perhaps TRBD1 as D (6 bases). This CDR3 contains 12 residues. CDR1 is MNHEY, CDR2 SVGAGI, per germline. Between the trimmed V and J ends, which lost 2 bases and 6 bases, there was a span of 7 bases.

V and J are TRBV3-1 and TRBJ2-5; TRBD1 might be the D (6 bases). Trimming left V 6 bases short and J 5 bases short, with 19 bases between. Germline V gene sequence: CDR1 LGHDT, CDR2 YNNKEL (reference sequence). This CDR3 is built from 15 residues. CDR3 amino acids: CASSHLQGGRETQYF. For the CDR3, the DNA is TGTGCCAGCAGTCATTTACAGGGTGGGCGGGAGACCCAGTACTTC.